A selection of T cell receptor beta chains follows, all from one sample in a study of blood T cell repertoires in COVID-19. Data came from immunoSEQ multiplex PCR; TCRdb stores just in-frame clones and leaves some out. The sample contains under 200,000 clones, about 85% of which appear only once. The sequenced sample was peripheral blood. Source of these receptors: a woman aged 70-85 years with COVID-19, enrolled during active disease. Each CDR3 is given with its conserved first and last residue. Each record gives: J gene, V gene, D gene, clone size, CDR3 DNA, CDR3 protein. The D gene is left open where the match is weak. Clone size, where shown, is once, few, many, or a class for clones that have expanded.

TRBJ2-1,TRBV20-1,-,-,TGCAGTGCTAGTTCGGGGTTTTACAATGAGCAGTTCTTC,CSASSGFYNEQFF
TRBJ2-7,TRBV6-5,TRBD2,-,TGTGCCCGGTCCCTAGCGGGCCTCTCCGAGCAGTACTTC,CARSLAGLSEQYF
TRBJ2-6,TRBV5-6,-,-,TGTGCCAGCAGGAGAGACAGCTCTGGGGCCAACGTCCTGACTTTC,CASRRDSSGANVLTF
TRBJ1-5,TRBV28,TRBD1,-,TGTGCCAGCAGTTTAGGGACAGGGGGTCAGCCCCAGCATTTT,CASSLGTGGQPQHF
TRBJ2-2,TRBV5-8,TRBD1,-,TGTGCCAGCAGGGGACAGGGGAACACCGGGGAGCTGTTTTTT,CASRGQGNTGELFF
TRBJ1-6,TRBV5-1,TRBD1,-,TGCGCCAGCAGCGGTGAGACAGGGGCGGATTCACCCCTCCACTTT,CASSGETGADSPLHF
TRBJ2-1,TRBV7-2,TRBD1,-,TGTGCCAGCAGCTTAAGGACAGGGAGCTCCTACAATGAGCAGTTCTTC,CASSLRTGSSYNEQFF
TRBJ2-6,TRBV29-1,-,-,TGCAGCGTTGGATTCATCGGCGGTTACACCGGGGCCAACGTCCTGACTTTC,CSVGFIGGYTGANVLTF
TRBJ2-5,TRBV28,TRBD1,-,TGTGCCAGCAGCTCCCGGGACAGGTACCAAGAGACCCAGTACTTC,CASSSRDRYQETQYF
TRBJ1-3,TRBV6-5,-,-,TGTGCCAGCACCCGGACAGACTCTGGAAACACCATATATTTT,CASTRTDSGNTIYF
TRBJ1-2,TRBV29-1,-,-,TGCAGCGTTGAATTGGGGGCTAGCTATGGCTACACCTTC,CSVELGASYGYTF
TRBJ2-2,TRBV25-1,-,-,TGTGCCAGCAGTTCGGCGAACACCGGGGAGCTGTTTTTT,CASSSANTGELFF
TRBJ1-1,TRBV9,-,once,TGTGCCAGCAGCGCCTTTACAGACAACACTGAAGCTTTCTTT,CASSAFTDNTEAFF
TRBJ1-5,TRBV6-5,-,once,TGTGCCAGCAGTTATGGAGGAGGGCAGCCCCAGCATTTT,CASSYGGGQPQHF
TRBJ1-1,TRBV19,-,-,TGTGCCAGTAGTAAAGACGGGAAGAACACTGAAGCTTTCTTT,CASSKDGKNTEAFF
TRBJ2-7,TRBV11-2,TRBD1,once,TGTGCCAGCAGCCCAGGCCCCGGGACAGGGGGCAAACTCTACGAGCAGTACTTC,CASSPGPGTGGKLYEQYF
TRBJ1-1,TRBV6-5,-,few,TGTGCCAGCAGTTACGGAGGGACTGAAGCTTTCTTT,CASSYGGTEAFF
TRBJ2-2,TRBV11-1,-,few,TGTGCCAGCAGCCTCTTAGGGGGCGGGGAGCTGTTTTTT,CASSLLGGGELFF
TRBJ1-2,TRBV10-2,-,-,TGCGCCAGCAGTGAGTCAGCAGGCAGTATCTATGGCTACACCTTC,CASSESAGSIYGYTF
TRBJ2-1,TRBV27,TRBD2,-,TGTGCCAGCAGTTTAGCGGGGGAGTACAATGAGCAGTTCTTC,CASSLAGEYNEQFF
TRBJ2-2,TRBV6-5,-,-,TGTGCCAGCCGGGGGGCCCACACCGGGGAGCTGTTTTTT,CASRGAHTGELFF
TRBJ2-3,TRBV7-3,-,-,TGTGCCAGCAGCTTACCTGGGAGCCTCCCTTTTTTT,CASSLPGSLPFF
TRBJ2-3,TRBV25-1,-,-,TGTGCCAGCAGTGACCCCCCTACTGATACGCAGTATTTT,CASSDPPTDTQYF
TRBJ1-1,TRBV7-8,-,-,TGTGCCAGCAGCTTATCGTTTAGCACTGAAGCTTTCTTT,CASSLSFSTEAFF
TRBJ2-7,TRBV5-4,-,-,TGTGCCAGCAGCTTGGTTGGTGGGGGGGAGCAGTACTTC,CASSLVGGGEQYF
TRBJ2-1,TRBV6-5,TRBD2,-,TGTGCCAGCAGTTACTCTAGCGGGAGGGATAAGTTCTTC,CASSYSSGRDKFF
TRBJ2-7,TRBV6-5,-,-,TGTGCCAGCAGTTACTCGGAGTACTCCTACGAGCAGTACTTC,CASSYSEYSYEQYF
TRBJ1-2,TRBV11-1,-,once,TGTGCCAGCAGCTTAGTAGCTAACTATGGCTACACCTTC,CASSLVANYGYTF
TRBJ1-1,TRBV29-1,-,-,TGCAGCGTGCTGACAGCCATGAACACTGAAGCTTTCTTT,CSVLTAMNTEAFF
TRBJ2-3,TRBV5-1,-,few,TGCGCCAGCAGCTTACTGTGGCGGGGCGAGAATACGCAGTATTTT,CASSLLWRGENTQYF
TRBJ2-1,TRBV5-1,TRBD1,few,TGCGCCAGCAGCTTGGAGGGGGCTCTTCGCCCCAATGAGCAGTTCTTC,CASSLEGALRPNEQFF
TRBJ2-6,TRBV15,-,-,TGTGCCACCAGCAGAGCCGGGGCTGGGGCCAACGTCCTGACTTTC,CATSRAGAGANVLTF
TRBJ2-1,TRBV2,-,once,TGTGCCAGCAGTGCCACCGGGAGTCAGGTTGACTACAATGAGCAGTTCTTC,CASSATGSQVDYNEQFF
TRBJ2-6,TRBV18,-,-,TGTGCCAGCTCCGACACCAGGAGGGCCTCTGGGGCCAACGTCCTGACTTTC,CASSDTRRASGANVLTF
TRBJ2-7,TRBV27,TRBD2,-,TGTGCCAGCAGTCTCTCCGGGACTAGCTTCAACGAGCAGTACTTC,CASSLSGTSFNEQYF
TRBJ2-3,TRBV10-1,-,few,TGCGCCAGCAGTGATAGGGGGGGGGCCTCAGATACGCAGTATTTT,CASSDRGGASDTQYF
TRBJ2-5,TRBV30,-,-,TGTGCCTGGAGTGTTAGGGAGAGGGGGGAGACCCAGTACTTC,CAWSVRERGETQYF
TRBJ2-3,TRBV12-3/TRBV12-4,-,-,TGTGCCAGCAGTTTGTTCGGGACAGATACGCAGTATTTT,CASSLFGTDTQYF
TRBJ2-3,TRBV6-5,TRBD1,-,TGTGCCAGCAGGGCTGACAGGGGAGTCACAGATACGCAGTATTTT,CASRADRGVTDTQYF
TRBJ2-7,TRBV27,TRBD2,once,TGTGCCAGCACCCCAGCGGGAGTAAGTGACGAGCAGTACTTC,CASTPAGVSDEQYF
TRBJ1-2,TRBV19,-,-,TGTGCCAGTAGTATCCGGGAAAGTGGCTACACCTTC,CASSIRESGYTF
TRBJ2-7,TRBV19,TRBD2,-,TGTGCCAGTAGTCTCCAGACTAGCGGAAGCAAGGCCGAGCAGTACTTC,CASSLQTSGSKAEQYF
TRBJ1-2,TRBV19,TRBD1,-,TGTGCCAGTAGTTGGACAGGCGATTCAAACTATGGCTACACCTTC,CASSWTGDSNYGYTF
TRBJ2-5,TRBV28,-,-,TGTGCCAGCAGTTTAAGGCAGGGTACTGAGACCCAGTACTTC,CASSLRQGTETQYF
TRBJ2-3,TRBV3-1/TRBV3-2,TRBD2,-,TGTGCCAGCAGCCCCTTAGCGGGTGTCACAGATACGCAGTATTTT,CASSPLAGVTDTQYF
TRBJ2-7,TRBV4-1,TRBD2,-,TGCGCCAGCAGCTATGGGACTAGCGGAACCTACGAGCAGTACTTC,CASSYGTSGTYEQYF
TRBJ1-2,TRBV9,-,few,TGTGCCAGCAGCGTAGAGTCAGGGAATGGCTACACCTTC,CASSVESGNGYTF
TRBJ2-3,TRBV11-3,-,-,TGTGCCAGCAGCTTAGGGGGGGACACAGATACGCAGTATTTT,CASSLGGDTDTQYF
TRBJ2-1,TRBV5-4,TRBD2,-,TGTGCCAGCAGCGTACTAGCGGAAGTCTACAATGAGCAGTTCTTC,CASSVLAEVYNEQFF
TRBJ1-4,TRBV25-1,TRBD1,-,TGTGCCAGCACCCGGGACAGGGCTGAAAAACTGTTTTTT,CASTRDRAEKLFF
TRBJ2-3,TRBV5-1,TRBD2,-,TGCGCCAGCAGCTTGGGGGCTAGCGGGGGCACAGATACGCAGTATTTT,CASSLGASGGTDTQYF
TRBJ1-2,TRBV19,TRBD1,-,TGTGCCAGTAGTATTCGGGACAGCTATGGCTACACCTTC,CASSIRDSYGYTF
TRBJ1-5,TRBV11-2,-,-,TGTGCCAGCAGCTCCAGTCATGAGCGGAGTTATCCCCAGCATTTT,CASSSSHERSYPQHF
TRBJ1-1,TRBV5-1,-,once,TGCGCCAGCAGCTATAGCGCGAACACTGAAGCTTTCTTT,CASSYSANTEAFF
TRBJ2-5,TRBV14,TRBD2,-,TGTGCCAGCAGCGTCCGTCCGGGACTAGCCATAAAAGAGACCCAGTACTTC,CASSVRPGLAIKETQYF